The clone carrying this TCR beta chain was picked up a small number of times. Its ends do not fully match the called genes, so a read error is possible. The germline gives CDR1 SGHRS, CDR2 YFSETQ. CDR3 length: 13 residues. The PBMCs were taken from approximately 9 ml of fresh peripheral blood. The entry originates in a study of T cells in Graves' hyperthyroidism and ophthalmopathy. The source material, RNA transcripts, was used to amplify TCR beta CDR3 regions. With the HTBI primer set, the TCR CDR3 went through a first round of RT-PCR. TCRdb itself ran the multiplex PCR reads through MiXCR, one entry per CDR3 protein. The sample holds around 400,000 distinct CDR3 sequences, 13% to 15% seen once.

Sequenced: blood. The J gene is TRBJ2-7, the V gene TRBV5-1; D is unclear. This clonotype originated in a woman aged 55 to 70 with Graves' ophthalmopathy. The CDR3 nucleotides read TGCGCCAACAGCTTGGATTTGGGATACGAGCAGTACTTC. This encodes CANSLDLGYEQYF.